This entry concerns a single T cell receptor (beta chain). The antigen is undetermined. One junction end does not reproduce the germline sequence, and a read error may be involved. Sample time point: before preoperative PTX-NDP chemotherapy. This sample was included in a study of esophageal squamous cell carcinoma under preoperative chemotherapy. Overall study findings and caveats: After treatment, tumor-infiltrating lymphocytes apparently came partly from blood T cells.

Germline V CDR1 and CDR2: MNHEY, SVGAGI. The CDR3 length is 12 residues. TCRdb recomputed calls from the PCR reads with MiXCR, one row per CDR3 protein. Counted here are 25,000 to 35,000 distinct CDR3 sequences, roughly 52% occurring once; the ten biggest clones make up 12%. This clonotype was sampled from a human donor with esophageal squamous cell carcinoma. The donor label of this sample is uncertain. Sampling was done from a patient given preoperative chemotherapy. V is TRBV6-5 and J is TRBJ2-3; D possibly corresponds to TRBD2 (5 bases). In DNA form, the CDR3 reads TGTGCCGGCAGTTCCTCCAGCGGTGAGCAGTTTTTT. Protein sequence: CAGSSSSGEQFF.